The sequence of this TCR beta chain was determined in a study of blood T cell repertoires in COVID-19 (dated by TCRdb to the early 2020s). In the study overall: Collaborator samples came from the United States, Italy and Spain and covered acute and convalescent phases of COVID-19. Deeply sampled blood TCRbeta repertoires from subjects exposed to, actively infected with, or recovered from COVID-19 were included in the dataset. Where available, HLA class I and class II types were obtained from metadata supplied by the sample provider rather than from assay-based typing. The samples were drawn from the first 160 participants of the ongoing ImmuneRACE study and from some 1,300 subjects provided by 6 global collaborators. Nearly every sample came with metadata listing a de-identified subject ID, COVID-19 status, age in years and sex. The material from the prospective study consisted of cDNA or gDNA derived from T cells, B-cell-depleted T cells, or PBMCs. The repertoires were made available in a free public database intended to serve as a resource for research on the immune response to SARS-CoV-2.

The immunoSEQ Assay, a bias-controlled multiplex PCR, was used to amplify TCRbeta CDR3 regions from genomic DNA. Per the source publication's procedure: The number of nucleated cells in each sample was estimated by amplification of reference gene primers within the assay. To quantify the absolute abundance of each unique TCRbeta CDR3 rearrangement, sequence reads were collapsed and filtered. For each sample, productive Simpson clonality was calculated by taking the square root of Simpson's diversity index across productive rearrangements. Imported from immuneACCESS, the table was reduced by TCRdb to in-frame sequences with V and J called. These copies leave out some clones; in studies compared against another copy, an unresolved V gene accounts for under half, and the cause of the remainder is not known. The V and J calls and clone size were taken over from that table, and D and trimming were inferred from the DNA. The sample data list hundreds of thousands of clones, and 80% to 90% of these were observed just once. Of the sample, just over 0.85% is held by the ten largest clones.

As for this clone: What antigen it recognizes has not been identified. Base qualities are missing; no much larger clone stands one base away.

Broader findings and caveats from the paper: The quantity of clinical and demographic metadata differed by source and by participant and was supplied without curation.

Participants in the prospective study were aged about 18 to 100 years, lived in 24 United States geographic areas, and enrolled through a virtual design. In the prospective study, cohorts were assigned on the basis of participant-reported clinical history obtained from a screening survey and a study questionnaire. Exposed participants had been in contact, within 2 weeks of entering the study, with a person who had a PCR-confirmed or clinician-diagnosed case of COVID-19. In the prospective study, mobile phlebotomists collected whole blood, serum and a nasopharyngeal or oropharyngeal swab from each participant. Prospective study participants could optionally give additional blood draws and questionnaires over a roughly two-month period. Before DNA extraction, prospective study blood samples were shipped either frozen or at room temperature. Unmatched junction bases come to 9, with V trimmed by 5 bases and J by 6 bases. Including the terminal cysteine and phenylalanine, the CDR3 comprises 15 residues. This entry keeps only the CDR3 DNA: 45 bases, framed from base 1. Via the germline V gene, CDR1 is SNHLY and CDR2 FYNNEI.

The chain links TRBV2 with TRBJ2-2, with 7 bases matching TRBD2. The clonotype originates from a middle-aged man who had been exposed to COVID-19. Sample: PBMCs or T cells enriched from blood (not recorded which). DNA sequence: TGTGCCAGCAGTTACCTCCCGGGGGGTTCCGGGGAGCTGTTTTTT. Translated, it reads CASSYLPGGSGELFF.